What follows is one T cell receptor (beta chain) and its context. The data originate from a study of cytomegalovirus exposure and HLA in healthy donors. The wider study: A prior analysis found more than 90 million unique TCR beta sequences from some 190 million T cells.

Amplification used 60 Vbeta primers and 13 Jbeta primers. The data were produced by immunoSEQ multiplex PCR, yet TCRdb's version contains in-frame clones alone and is incomplete. The repertoire holds about 160,000 clones, with 77% as singletons. Germline V gene sequence: CDR1 MRHNA, CDR2 SNTAGT. V was clipped by 4 bases and J by 5 bases, with 17 bases between them. This CDR3 comprises 15 residues. Sequenced material: PBMCs. This rearrangement joins TRBV6-4 to TRBJ1-1; no definite D call. The TCR sequence derives from a woman aged 35 to 49 in good health and CMV-seropositive. CDR3 in amino acids: CASSVPGPNPTEAFF. In DNA, the CDR3 is TGTGCCAGCAGTGTTCCTGGCCCAAACCCAACTGAAGCTTTCTTT.